This is a list of T cell receptor beta chains from one sample in a study of siplizumab effects on memory and regulatory T cells. The assay was immunoSEQ multiplex PCR, and TCRdb's table has in-frame clones only and misses some. The sample shows 70,000 to 100,000 clones, more than 95% of them seen only once. The source material was naive CD4+ T cells sorted from blood. The origin of the receptors is a human donor in good health. CDR3s include the opening cysteine and the closing phenylalanine or tryptophan. D genes are given only for firm matches.

>TRBV28|TRBD1|TRBJ1-4
TGTGCCAGCATCCCAGGGACAGGAGTTAGTGAAAAACTGTTTTTT
CASIPGTGVSEKLFF
>TRBV5-5|NA|TRBJ2-3
TGTGCCAGCAGATCCGTCTCTAGGGATACGCAGTATTTT
CASRSVSRDTQYF
>TRBV5-1|TRBD2|TRBJ2-3
TGCGCCAGCAGCTTAAGCGGGGGAGGGGCAGATACGCAGTATTTT
CASSLSGGGADTQYF
>TRBV5-1|NA|TRBJ1-3
TGCGCCAGCAGCTGGACCGGGACTCCCGGGGCTGGAAACTCTGGAAACACCATATATTTT
CASSWTGTPGAGNSGNTIYF
>TRBV4-1|NA|TRBJ2-5
TGCGCCAGCAGCCAAGCCCGTTCCCTGTATCAAGAGACCCAGTACTTC
CASSQARSLYQETQYF
>TRBV27|NA|TRBJ1-1
TGTGCCAGCAGTTACGGGGGCGCGGGTCCGAACACTGAAGCTTTCTTT
CASSYGGAGPNTEAFF
>TRBV4-1|NA|TRBJ1-3
TGCGCCAGCAGCCAAGATATTTGGGGGCGGCTTTCGAAGGGAAACACCATATATTTT
CASSQDIWGRLSKGNTIYF
>TRBV5-1|NA|TRBJ1-2
TGCGCCAGCAGCTCCGCTGGGGGGAATTGGGTAAACTATGGCTACACCTTC
CASSSAGGNWVNYGYTF
>TRBV7-3|TRBD1|TRBJ2-2
TGTGCCAGCAGCCCACAGGGGGCTGCAACCGGGGAGCTGTTTTTT
CASSPQGAATGELFF
>TRBV11-1|NA|TRBJ2-3
TGTGCCAGCAGCTTATCCAAGGCAGGACCTAGCACAGATACGCAGTATTTT
CASSLSKAGPSTDTQYF
>TRBV28|NA|TRBJ1-2
TGTGCCAGCAGTTTAGGAGTCTATGGCTACACCTTC
CASSLGVYGYTF
>TRBV18|NA|TRBJ2-2
TGTGCCAGCTCCATCACCCAACAGGGATCGTCCGGGGAGCTGTTTTTT
CASSITQQGSSGELFF
>TRBV19|NA|TRBJ1-5
TGTGCCAGTAGTATACTAGGCAGGGGTAATGGCAATCAGCCCCAGCATTTT
CASSILGRGNGNQPQHF
>TRBV6-6|NA|TRBJ2-2
TGTGCCAGCGGACAGATAAACACCGGGGAGCTGTTTTTT
CASGQINTGELFF
>TRBV2|TRBD1|TRBJ1-5
TGTGCCAGCCGATCCCAGCAGGGGACAGGGGGGCGTTATGGCAATCAGCCCCAGCATTTT
CASRSQQGTGGRYGNQPQHF
>TRBV5-5|TRBD1|TRBJ2-2
TGTGCCAGCAGCTTTCTGGACAGGGGGCTCACCGGGGAGCTGTTTTTT
CASSFLDRGLTGELFF
>TRBV6-6|NA|TRBJ2-1
TGTGCCAGCAGTTATGGGGGGCTTTCCTACAATGAGCAGTTCTTC
CASSYGGLSYNEQFF
>TRBV18|NA|TRBJ1-5
TGTGCCAGCTCACCCGATAATCAGCCCCAGCATTTT
CASSPDNQPQHF
>TRBV7-9|NA|TRBJ2-2
TGTGCCAGCAGTTCTTCCGGCAGCCTGATCTTAGAAACCGGGGAGCTGTTTTTT
CASSSSGSLILETGELFF
>TRBV19|NA|TRBJ1-2
TGTGCCAGTCGGGTGAGGGAATATGGCTACACCTTC
CASRVREYGYTF
>TRBV4-3|TRBD1|TRBJ1-6
TGCGCCAGCAGCCAAGGACAGGGGAATTCACCCCTCCACTTT
CASSQGQGNSPLHF
>TRBV29-1|NA|TRBJ1-4
TGCAGCGTGCCGGGTCTTGGGGGCGAAAAACTGTTTTTT
CSVPGLGGEKLFF
>TRBV10-3|NA|TRBJ2-2
TGTGCCATCAATCCCGGGCAGCCGAGCTCCGGGGAGCTGTTTTTT
CAINPGQPSSGELFF
>TRBV5-5|NA|TRBJ1-1
TGTGCCAGCAGCTTGGTGGGGGATGAAGCTTTCTTT
CASSLVGDEAFF